These T cell receptor beta chains were read from a single sample in a study of regulatory T cells in long-lasting Graves disease. TCRdb reanalysed the multiplex PCR reads using MiXCR and keeps one entry per CDR3 protein. There are approximately 210,000 distinct CDR3 sequences in the sample; about a sixth occur only once, and 22% lies in the top ten. The sample in question was peripheral blood mononuclear cells (PBMCs), obtained at new diagnosis, from a patient treated with antithyroid drugs. The receptors were gathered from a female donor with Graves disease. Each CDR3 is given with its conserved first and last residue. D genes are given only for firm matches. A row's size may be missing; if present it is once, few, many or a size class.

V: TRBV12-3/TRBV12-4
length: 16
size: many
J: TRBJ2-2
D: -
CDR3: CASSLLPGPNTGELFF
DNA: TGTGCCAGCAGCCTTCTTCCGGGCCCGAACACCGGGGAGCTGTTTTTT

V: TRBV12-3/TRBV12-4
length: 15
size: -
J: TRBJ1-6
D: TRBD1
CDR3: CASSVGQTYNSPLHF
DNA: TGTGCCAGCAGTGTGGGACAGACCTATAATTCACCCCTCCACTTT

V: TRBV20-1
length: 15
size: many
J: TRBJ2-7
D: TRBD1
CDR3: CSASPPGQGLYEQYF
DNA: TGCAGTGCTAGTCCCCCGGGACAGGGTCTCTACGAGCAGTACTTC

V: TRBV5-1
length: 15
size: many
J: TRBJ1-5
D: -
CDR3: CASSLNGNSNQPQHF
DNA: TGCGCCAGCAGCTTGAATGGGAATAGCAATCAGCCCCAGCATTTT

V: TRBV12-3/TRBV12-4
length: 17
size: -
J: TRBJ2-3
D: TRBD2
CDR3: CASIILGLAGVEDTQYF
DNA: TGTGCCAGCATAATTTTGGGACTAGCGGGAGTTGAAGATACGCAGTATTTT

V: TRBV11-2
length: 16
size: -
J: TRBJ2-1
D: -
CDR3: CASSSKGLPPYNEQFF
DNA: TGTGCCAGCAGTTCTAAGGGACTCCCCCCCTACAATGAGCAGTTCTTC

V: TRBV20-1
length: 13
size: many
J: TRBJ2-5
D: -
CDR3: CSASQRRVETQYF
DNA: TGCAGTGCTAGTCAGCGGAGGGTTGAGACCCAGTACTTC

V: TRBV20-1
length: 14
size: many
J: TRBJ2-7
D: -
CDR3: CSARDPRGRHEQYF
DNA: TGCAGTGCTAGAGATCCCCGGGGTAGACACGAGCAGTACTTC

V: TRBV9
length: 15
size: many
J: TRBJ2-2
D: TRBD2
CDR3: CASSVTSGLDGELFF
DNA: TGTGCCAGCAGCGTTACTAGCGGGTTGGACGGGGAGCTGTTTTTT

V: TRBV5-1
length: 14
size: -
J: TRBJ2-1
D: -
CDR3: CASSLAGLNNEQFF
DNA: TGCGCCAGCAGCTTGGCCGGACTAAACAATGAGCAGTTCTTC

V: TRBV9
length: 15
size: few
J: TRBJ1-1
D: -
CDR3: CASSVTGHPNTEAFF
DNA: TGTGCCAGCAGCGTAACTGGACATCCTAACACTGAAGCTTTCTTT

V: TRBV11-2
length: 16
size: many
J: TRBJ2-5
D: -
CDR3: CASSLEMAGVQETQYF
DNA: TGTGCCAGCAGCTTAGAAATGGCAGGGGTCCAAGAGACCCAGTACTTC

V: TRBV3-1
length: 14
size: many
J: TRBJ2-5
D: TRBD2
CDR3: CASSQLGLAETQYF
DNA: TGTGCCAGCAGCCAGTTAGGACTAGCGGAGACCCAGTACTTC

V: TRBV24-1
length: 14
size: many
J: TRBJ2-1
D: TRBD2
CDR3: CAISTSGRTREQFF
DNA: TGTGCCATCTCGACTAGCGGGAGAACACGCGAGCAGTTCTTC

V: TRBV15
length: 14
size: few
J: TRBJ2-3
D: -
CDR3: CATASRDGTDTQYF
DNA: TGTGCCACTGCAAGCCGGGATGGCACAGATACGCAGTATTTT

V: TRBV9
length: 15
size: -
J: TRBJ2-7
D: -
CDR3: CASSVEGTGGGEQYF
DNA: TGTGCCAGCAGCGTAGAGGGGACTGGGGGCGGCGAGCAGTACTTC

V: TRBV24-1
length: 16
size: -
J: TRBJ2-5
D: TRBD1
CDR3: CATSDFSQGQQETQYF
DNA: TGTGCCACCAGTGATTTTAGCCAGGGACAGCAAGAGACCCAGTACTTC

V: TRBV20-1
length: 16
size: -
J: TRBJ1-5
D: -
CDR3: CSARDSRRGGNQPQHF
DNA: TGCAGTGCTAGAGACAGCCGGAGAGGGGGCAATCAGCCCCAGCATTTT

V: TRBV10-3
length: 14
size: many
J: TRBJ2-7
D: -
CDR3: CAISESDGSYEQYF
DNA: TGTGCCATCAGTGAGTCGGACGGTTCCTACGAGCAGTACTTC

V: TRBV4-2
length: 19
size: many
J: TRBJ2-3
D: TRBD2
CDR3: CASSQGGLAGLIGTDTQYF
DNA: TGTGCCAGCAGCCAGGGCGGACTAGCGGGACTCATTGGGACAGATACGCAGTATTTT

V: TRBV7-3
length: 14
size: few
J: TRBJ1-6
D: -
CDR3: CASSFKGGNSPLHF
DNA: TGTGCCAGCAGCTTTAAGGGGGGAAATTCACCCCTCCACTTT

V: TRBV10-3
length: 17
size: many
J: TRBJ2-1
D: TRBD2
CDR3: CAITAAGGGSSYNEQFF
DNA: TGTGCCATCACCGCTGCGGGGGGCGGAAGCTCCTACAATGAGCAGTTCTTC

V: TRBV18
length: 17
size: many
J: TRBJ1-2
D: -
CDR3: CASSPSPRQADNYGYTF
DNA: TGTGCCAGCTCACCCTCCCCTAGACAGGCCGATAACTATGGCTACACCTTC

V: TRBV6-2/TRBV6-3
length: 15
size: few
J: TRBJ2-1
D: -
CDR3: CASTNTGASYNEQFF
DNA: TGTGCCAGCACAAACACTGGGGCGTCCTACAATGAGCAGTTCTTC

V: TRBV2
length: 12
size: many
J: TRBJ2-2
D: -
CDR3: CASSGLSGELFF
DNA: TGTGCCAGCAGTGGGTTGTCCGGGGAGCTGTTTTTT

V: TRBV6-2/TRBV6-3
length: 12
size: many
J: TRBJ1-2
D: -
CDR3: CASSTPRYGYTF
DNA: TGTGCCAGCAGTACCCCCCGCTATGGCTACACCTTC

V: TRBV2
length: 13
size: -
J: TRBJ2-3
D: -
CDR3: CASGGVTADTQYF
DNA: TGTGCCAGCGGCGGGGTAACGGCAGATACGCAGTATTTT

V: TRBV12-3/TRBV12-4
length: 14
size: many
J: TRBJ1-5
D: -
CDR3: CASSRGTRNQPQHF
DNA: TGTGCCAGCAGCCGGGGGACAAGGAATCAGCCCCAGCATTTT

V: TRBV3-1
length: 15
size: many
J: TRBJ2-5
D: TRBD2
CDR3: CASSQDREEGETQYF
DNA: TGTGCCAGCAGCCAAGATCGGGAGGAGGGAGAGACCCAGTACTTC

V: TRBV7-9
length: 16
size: many
J: TRBJ2-3
D: TRBD2
CDR3: CASSPRLAETTDTQYF
DNA: TGTGCCAGCAGCCCCCGACTAGCGGAAACGACAGATACGCAGTATTTT

V: TRBV13
length: 14
size: many
J: TRBJ1-1
D: -
CDR3: CASSLEAGIAEAFF
DNA: TGTGCCAGCAGCTTAGAGGCAGGGATCGCTGAAGCTTTCTTT

V: TRBV11-3
length: 15
size: many
J: TRBJ2-5
D: TRBD1
CDR3: CASSPGQGESETQYF
DNA: TGTGCCAGCAGCCCGGGACAGGGGGAATCAGAGACCCAGTACTTC

V: TRBV11-2
length: 13
size: many
J: TRBJ2-5
D: TRBD2
CDR3: CASSLVGLAGGTF
DNA: TGTGCCAGCAGCTTAGTCGGCCTAGCGGGAGGCACCTTC

V: TRBV19
length: 16
size: -
J: TRBJ2-6
D: -
CDR3: CASSIGEGSGANVLTF
DNA: TGTGCCAGTAGTATAGGGGAAGGCTCTGGGGCCAACGTCCTGACTTTC

V: TRBV6-2/TRBV6-3
length: 18
size: few
J: TRBJ1-5
D: -
CDR3: CASATLRGGQPGNQPQHF
DNA: TGTGCCAGCGCCACACTTCGGGGGGGGCAACCGGGCAATCAGCCCCAGCATTTT

V: TRBV20-1
length: 16
size: many
J: TRBJ2-1
D: TRBD2
CDR3: CSANSGRFLSYNEQFF
DNA: TGCAGTGCAAATAGCGGGAGGTTCCTCTCCTACAATGAGCAGTTCTTC

V: TRBV12-3/TRBV12-4
length: 14
size: many
J: TRBJ1-1
D: -
CDR3: CASSLSPGGAEAFF
DNA: TGTGCCAGCAGTTTATCCCCCGGGGGGGCTGAAGCTTTCTTT

V: TRBV12-3/TRBV12-4
length: 14
size: many
J: TRBJ1-2
D: -
CDR3: CASSLIGMDYGYTF
DNA: TGTGCCAGCAGTTTGATAGGGATGGACTATGGCTACACCTTC

V: TRBV7-9
length: 13
size: many
J: TRBJ2-5
D: TRBD1
CDR3: CASSFDREETQYF
DNA: TGTGCCAGCAGCTTCGACAGGGAAGAGACCCAGTACTTC

V: TRBV2
length: 15
size: many
J: TRBJ1-5
D: TRBD1
CDR3: CASTRGAGREQPQHF
DNA: TGTGCCAGCACCAGGGGGGCAGGGCGTGAACAGCCCCAGCATTTT

V: TRBV7-2
length: 14
size: many
J: TRBJ1-2
D: -
CDR3: CASSFRSYNYGYTF
DNA: TGTGCCAGCAGCTTTAGGAGTTATAACTATGGCTACACCTTC

V: TRBV3-1
length: 15
size: many
J: TRBJ1-2
D: TRBD1
CDR3: CASSQEGTGGLGYTF
DNA: TGTGCCAGCAGCCAAGAGGGAACAGGGGGCCTAGGCTACACCTTC

V: TRBV20-1
length: 14
size: many
J: TRBJ1-2
D: TRBD1
CDR3: CSARVDRGWYGYTF
DNA: TGCAGTGCTAGAGTGGACAGGGGATGGTATGGCTACACCTTC

V: TRBV12-3/TRBV12-4
length: 14
size: many
J: TRBJ1-2
D: -
CDR3: CASSLVIPGDGYTF
DNA: TGTGCCAGCAGTTTAGTAATACCAGGGGACGGCTACACCTTC

V: TRBV6-5
length: 15
size: many
J: TRBJ1-2
D: TRBD1
CDR3: CASSSPDRGYYGYTF
DNA: TGTGCCAGCAGTTCCCCGGACAGGGGCTATTATGGCTACACCTTC

V: TRBV12-3/TRBV12-4
length: 13
size: -
J: TRBJ2-7
D: -
CDR3: CASSPGLPYEQYF
DNA: TGTGCCAGCAGCCCTGGACTCCCCTACGAGCAGTACTTC

V: TRBV27
length: 16
size: many
J: TRBJ2-3
D: -
CDR3: CASSSANRVGTDTQYF
DNA: TGTGCCAGCAGTTCAGCGAACAGGGTTGGCACAGATACGCAGTATTTT

V: TRBV18
length: 18
size: many
J: TRBJ2-4
D: -
CDR3: CASSNRLGATLAKNIQYF
DNA: TGTGCCAGCTCCAACCGGTTGGGTGCAACCTTAGCCAAAAACATTCAGTACTTC

V: TRBV20-1
length: 15
size: many
J: TRBJ2-4
D: -
CDR3: CSAPVRQPAKNIQYF
DNA: TGCAGTGCACCGGTGCGTCAGCCAGCCAAAAACATTCAGTACTTC

V: TRBV19
length: 15
size: -
J: TRBJ1-3
D: -
CDR3: CASSIVGSSGNTIYF
DNA: TGTGCCAGTAGTATAGTCGGAAGTTCTGGAAACACCATATATTTT

V: TRBV12-3/TRBV12-4
length: 14
size: once
J: TRBJ2-5
D: TRBD2
CDR3: CASRPGLMKETQYF
DNA: TGTGCCAGCAGACCGGGACTAATGAAAGAGACCCAGTACTTC

V: TRBV2
length: 14
size: many
J: TRBJ2-3
D: TRBD2
CDR3: CASASGMLTDTQYF
DNA: TGTGCCAGCGCTAGCGGGATGCTCACAGATACGCAGTATTTT

V: TRBV20-1
length: 14
size: many
J: TRBJ2-1
D: TRBD2
CDR3: CSAREAGVVNEQFF
DNA: TGCAGTGCTAGGGAAGCGGGAGTGGTCAATGAGCAGTTCTTC

V: TRBV3-1
length: 15
size: -
J: TRBJ2-2
D: TRBD1
CDR3: CASSKQGADTGELFF
DNA: TGTGCCAGCAGCAAACAGGGGGCTGACACCGGGGAGCTGTTTTTT

V: TRBV20-1
length: 17
size: many
J: TRBJ2-5
D: TRBD1
CDR3: CSARDDGTVGVEETQYF
DNA: TGCAGTGCTAGAGACGATGGGACAGTGGGCGTAGAGGAGACCCAGTACTTC

V: TRBV18
length: 14
size: many
J: TRBJ2-1
D: TRBD2
CDR3: CASSLPGGPGEQFF
DNA: TGTGCCAGCTCACTCCCGGGAGGGCCCGGTGAGCAGTTCTTC

V: TRBV18
length: 14
size: many
J: TRBJ1-1
D: -
CDR3: CASSPPFWNTEAFF
DNA: TGTGCCAGCTCACCACCGTTTTGGAACACTGAAGCTTTCTTT

V: TRBV6-1
length: 14
size: few
J: TRBJ1-3
D: TRBD1
CDR3: CASIRGLVGNTIYF
DNA: TGTGCCAGCATTAGGGGGCTGGTCGGAAACACCATATATTTT

V: TRBV20-1
length: 13
size: -
J: TRBJ2-5
D: -
CDR3: CGARDPQGETQYF
DNA: TGCGGTGCTAGAGATCCCCAGGGAGAGACCCAGTACTTC

V: TRBV4-3
length: 15
size: few
J: TRBJ1-2
D: -
CDR3: CASSQDWLIPYGYTF
DNA: TGCGCCAGCAGCCAAGATTGGCTCATACCCTATGGCTACACCTTC